The 8 T cell receptor beta chains listed next were all sequenced from one sample in a study of early T cells in non-severe SARS-CoV-2 infection. In TCRdb, the 5' RACE reads were re-called with MiXCR into one record per CDR3 protein. The sample gives about 70,000 distinct CDR3 sequences, roughly an eighth of which show up once; around 16% is in the top ten. This material consisted of whole blood, taken at baseline. The receptors were gathered from an adult who was a healthcare worker with PCR-confirmed SARS-CoV-2 infection or an uninfected control (not recorded which). The donor label of this sample is uncertain.

This clonotype was counted many times. The chain uses TRBV3-1 and TRBJ1-1; possibly TRBD1 for D (5 bases). V lost 2 bases and J lost 1, with 26 bases in between. Germline loops: CDR1 LGHDT, CDR2 YNNKEL (reference sequence). This CDR3 is 20 amino acids long. The DNA for the CDR3 is TGTGCCAGCAGCCAAACTTACCCGCGAGACGGGGCCGCACGGAACACTGAAGCTTTCTTT. Translated, it gives CASSQTYPRDGAARNTEAFF.

This chain uses TRBV27 with TRBJ2-5; D unclear. V was pared by 5 bases and J by 10 bases, with 20 bases between. Germline values: CDR1 MNHEY, CDR2 SMNVEV (reference sequence). The CDR3 is 14 amino acids. The DNA of the CDR3 is TGTGCCAGCAGTACGCGAGACAAGGCCGGTGGCCAGTACTTC. Its translation is CASSTRDKAGGQYF.

This clonotype was observed a few times. This sequence joins TRBV28 and TRBJ2-3; the match to TRBD2 covers 12 bases. V trimming: 5 bases; J trimming: 4 bases; junction bases outside the gene matches: 4. The CDR3 is 15 amino acids. Germline lookup yields CDR1 MDHEN and CDR2 SYDVKM. Here the CDR3 reads CASSPGLAGSDTQYF. The DNA for the CDR3 is TGTGCCAGCAGTCCCGGACTAGCGGGGTCAGATACGCAGTATTTT.

The sample holds a few counts of this clonotype. A junction boundary mismatches the germline segment, possibly from a read error. The chain employs TRBV29-1 and TRBJ2-4; D uncertain. Germline CDR1 is SQVTM and CDR2 is ANQGSEA. The CDR3 is 13 residues long. This chain's CDR3 is CSVEVEYKNIQYF. The CDR3 DNA sequence: TGCAGTGTTGAAGTAGAGTACAAAAACATTCAGTACTTC.

This chain uses TRBV10-3 with TRBJ1-1; D might be TRBD1 (6 bases). The CDR3 consists of 14 residues. The germline CDR1 and CDR2 sequences are ENHRY and SYGVKD. V was pared by 5 bases and J by 1 base, with 11 bases between. CDR3 coding DNA: TGTGCCATCAGTAAGACAGGCGCGAACACTGAAGCTTTCTTT. It codes for CAISKTGANTEAFF.

V usage is TRBV7-8 and J usage is TRBJ2-2; no reliable D call. CDR1 and CDR2 from the germline V gene are SGHVS and FQNEAQ. The CDR3 runs 15 residues. Trimming took off 6 bases at V and 4 bases at J, with 15 bases between the two ends. The CDR3, as DNA: TGTGCCAGCAGAACCTCCCGGACGGGCACCGGGGAGCTGTTTTTT. It encodes CASRTSRTGTGELFF.

This clonotype was counted many times. This rearrangement joins TRBV4-2 to TRBJ2-1, with TRBD2 identical over 8 bases. The CDR3 covers 15 residues. The V segment lost 1 base and the J segment 4 bases; nucleotides outside the gene matches: 3. CDR1 is LGHNA, CDR2 YNFKEQ, per germline. CDR3 nucleotide sequence: TGTGCCAGCAGCCAAGGGACTAGCCGATACAATGAGCAGTTCTTC. It is translated as CASSQGTSRYNEQFF.

This clonotype occurred many times. This sequence joins TRBV7-9 and TRBJ2-7; 8 positions agree with TRBD1. The CDR3 has 12 amino acids. V shed 5 bases, J shed 5 bases, and the junction held 2 bases outside the gene matches. Looked up from germline, CDR1 is SEHNR and CDR2 is FQNEAQ (reference sequence). The CDR3 coding sequence is TGTGCCAGCAGCCCGGACAGGGACGAGCAGTACTTC. This sequence encodes CASSPDRDEQYF.